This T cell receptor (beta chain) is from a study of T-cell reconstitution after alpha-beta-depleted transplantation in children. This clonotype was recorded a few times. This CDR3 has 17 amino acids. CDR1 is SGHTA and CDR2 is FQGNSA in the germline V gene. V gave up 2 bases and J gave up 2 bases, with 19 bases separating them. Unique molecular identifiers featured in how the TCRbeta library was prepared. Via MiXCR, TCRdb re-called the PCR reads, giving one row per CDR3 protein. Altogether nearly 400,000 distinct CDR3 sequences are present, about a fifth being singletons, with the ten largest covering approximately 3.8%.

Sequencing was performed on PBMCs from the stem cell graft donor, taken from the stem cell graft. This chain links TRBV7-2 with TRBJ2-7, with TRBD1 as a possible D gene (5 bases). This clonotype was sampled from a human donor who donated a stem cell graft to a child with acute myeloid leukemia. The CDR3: CASSLRQTGERTYEQYF. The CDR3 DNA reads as TGTGCCAGCAGCTTAAGACAAACAGGAGAGAGGACCTACGAGCAGTACTTC.